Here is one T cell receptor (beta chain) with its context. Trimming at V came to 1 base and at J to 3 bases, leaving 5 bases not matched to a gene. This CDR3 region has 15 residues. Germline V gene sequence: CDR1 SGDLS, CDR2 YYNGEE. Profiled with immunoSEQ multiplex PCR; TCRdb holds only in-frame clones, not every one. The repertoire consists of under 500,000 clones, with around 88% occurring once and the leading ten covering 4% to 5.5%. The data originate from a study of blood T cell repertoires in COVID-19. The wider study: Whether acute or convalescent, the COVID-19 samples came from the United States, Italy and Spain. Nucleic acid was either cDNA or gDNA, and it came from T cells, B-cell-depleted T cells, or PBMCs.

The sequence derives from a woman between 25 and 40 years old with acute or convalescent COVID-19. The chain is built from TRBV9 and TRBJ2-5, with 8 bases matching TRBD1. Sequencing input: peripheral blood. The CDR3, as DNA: TGTGCCAGCAGCGTAACAGGACAGGGCAAAGAGACCCAGTACTTC. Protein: CASSVTGQGKETQYF.